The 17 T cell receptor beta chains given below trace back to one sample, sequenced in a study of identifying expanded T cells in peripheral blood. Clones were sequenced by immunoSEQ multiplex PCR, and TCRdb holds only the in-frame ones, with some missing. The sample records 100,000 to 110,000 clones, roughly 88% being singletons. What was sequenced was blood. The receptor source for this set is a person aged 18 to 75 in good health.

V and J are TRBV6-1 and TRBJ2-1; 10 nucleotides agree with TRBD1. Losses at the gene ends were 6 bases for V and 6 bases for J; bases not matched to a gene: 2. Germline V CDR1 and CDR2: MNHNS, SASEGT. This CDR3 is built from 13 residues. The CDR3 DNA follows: TGTGCCAGCAGCCGGACAGGGGGCAATGAGCAGTTCTTC. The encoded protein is CASSRTGGNEQFF.

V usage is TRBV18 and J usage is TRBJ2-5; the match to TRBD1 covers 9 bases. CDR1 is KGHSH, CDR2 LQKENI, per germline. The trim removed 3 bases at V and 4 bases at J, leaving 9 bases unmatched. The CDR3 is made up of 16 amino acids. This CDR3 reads CASSPLTTGGGETQYF. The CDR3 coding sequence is TGTGCCAGCTCACCTCTTACGACAGGGGGAGGAGAGACCCAGTACTTC.

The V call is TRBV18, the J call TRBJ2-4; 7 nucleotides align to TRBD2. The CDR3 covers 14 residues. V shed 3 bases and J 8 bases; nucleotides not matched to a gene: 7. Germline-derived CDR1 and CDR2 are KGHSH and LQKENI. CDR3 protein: CASSPSGEGYIQYF. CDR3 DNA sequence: TGTGCCAGCTCACCGTCGGGGGAGGGGTACATTCAGTACTTC.

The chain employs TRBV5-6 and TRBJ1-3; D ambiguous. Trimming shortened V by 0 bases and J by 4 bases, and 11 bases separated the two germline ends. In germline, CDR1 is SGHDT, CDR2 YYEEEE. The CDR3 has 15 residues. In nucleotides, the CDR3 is TGTGCCAGCAGCTTGGTCGGGCTATCCGGAAACACCATATATTTT. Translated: CASSLVGLSGNTIYF.

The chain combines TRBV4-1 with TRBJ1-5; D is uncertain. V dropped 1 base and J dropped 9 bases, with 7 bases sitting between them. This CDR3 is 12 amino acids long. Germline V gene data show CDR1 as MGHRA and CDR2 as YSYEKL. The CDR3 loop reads CASSQVTGPQHF. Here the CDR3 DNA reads TGCGCCAGCAGCCAAGTAACGGGGCCCCAGCATTTT.

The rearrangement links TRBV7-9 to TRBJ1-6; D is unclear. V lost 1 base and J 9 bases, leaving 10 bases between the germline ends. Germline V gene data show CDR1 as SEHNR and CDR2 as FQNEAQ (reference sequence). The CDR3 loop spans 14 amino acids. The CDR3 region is CASSLEGSGSPLHF. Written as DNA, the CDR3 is TGTGCCAGCAGCTTAGAAGGGAGTGGTTCACCCCTCCACTTT.

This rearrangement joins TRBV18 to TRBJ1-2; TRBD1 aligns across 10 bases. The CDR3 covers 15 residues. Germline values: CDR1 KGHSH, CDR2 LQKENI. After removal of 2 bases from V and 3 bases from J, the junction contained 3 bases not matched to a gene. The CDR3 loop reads CASSPYGQGDYGYTF. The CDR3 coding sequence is TGTGCCAGCTCACCATATGGACAGGGGGACTATGGCTACACCTTC.

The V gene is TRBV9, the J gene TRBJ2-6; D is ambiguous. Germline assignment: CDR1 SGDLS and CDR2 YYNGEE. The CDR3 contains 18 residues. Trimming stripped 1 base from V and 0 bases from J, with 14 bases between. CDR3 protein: CASSVNRRADSGANVLTF. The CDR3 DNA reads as TGTGCCAGCAGCGTAAATCGGCGAGCTGACTCTGGGGCCAACGTCCTGACTTTC.

In nucleotides, the CDR3 is TGTGCCAGCAGCTTAAGACTAGCCAAAAACATTCAGTACTTC. This gives the protein CASSLRLAKNIQYF. The chain couples TRBV7-2 to TRBJ2-4, with unresolved D. Germline loops: CDR1 SGHTA, CDR2 FQGNSA. V dropped 2 bases and J dropped 0 bases, with 5 bases sitting between them. This CDR3 comprises 14 residues. The complete variable domain, with remaining parts taken from reference TRBV7-2 and TRBJ2-4, reads GAGVSQSPSNKVTEKGKDVELRCDPISGHTALYWYRQSLGQGLEFLIYFQGNSAPDKSGLPSDRFSAERTGGSVSTLTIQRTQQEDSAVYLCASSLRLAKNIQYFGAGTRLSVL.

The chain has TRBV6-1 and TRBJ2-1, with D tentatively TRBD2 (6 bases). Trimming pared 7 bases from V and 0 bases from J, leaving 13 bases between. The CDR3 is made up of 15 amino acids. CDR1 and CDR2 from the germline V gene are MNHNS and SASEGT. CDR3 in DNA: TGTGCCAGCATTCAGGGACTCCTCTCCTACAATGAGCAGTTCTTC. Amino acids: CASIQGLLSYNEQFF.

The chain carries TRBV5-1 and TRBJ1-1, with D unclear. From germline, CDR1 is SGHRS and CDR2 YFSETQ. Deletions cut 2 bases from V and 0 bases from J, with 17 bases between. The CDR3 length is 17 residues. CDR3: CASSLTGRRTVNTEAFF. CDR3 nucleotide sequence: TGCGCCAGCAGCTTAACGGGTCGACGGACGGTGAACACTGAAGCTTTCTTT.

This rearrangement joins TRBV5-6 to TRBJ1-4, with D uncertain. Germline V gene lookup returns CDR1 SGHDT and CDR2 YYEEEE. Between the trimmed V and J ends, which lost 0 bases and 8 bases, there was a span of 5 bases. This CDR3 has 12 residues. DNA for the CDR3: TGTGCCAGCAGCTTGGGGTCCGAAAAACTGTTTTTT. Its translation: CASSLGSEKLFF.

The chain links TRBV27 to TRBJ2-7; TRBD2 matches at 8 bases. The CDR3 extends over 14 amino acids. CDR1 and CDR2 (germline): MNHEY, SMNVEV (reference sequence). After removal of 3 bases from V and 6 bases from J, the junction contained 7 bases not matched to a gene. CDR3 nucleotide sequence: TGTGCCAGCAGTTTGGGTAGCGGGGACCCCGAGCAGTACTTC. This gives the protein CASSLGSGDPEQYF.

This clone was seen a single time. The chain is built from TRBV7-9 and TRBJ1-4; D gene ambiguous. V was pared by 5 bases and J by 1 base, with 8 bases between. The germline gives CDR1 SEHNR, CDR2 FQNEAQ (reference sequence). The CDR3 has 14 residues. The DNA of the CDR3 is TGTGCCAGCAGCCTTGACCAAACTAATGAAAAACTGTTTTTT. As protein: CASSLDQTNEKLFF.

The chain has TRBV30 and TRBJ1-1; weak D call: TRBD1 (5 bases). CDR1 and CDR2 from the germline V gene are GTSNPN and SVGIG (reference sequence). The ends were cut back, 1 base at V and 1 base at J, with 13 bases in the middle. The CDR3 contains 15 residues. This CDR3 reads CAWSARGTPNTEAFF. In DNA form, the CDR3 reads TGTGCCTGGAGTGCACGGGGGACCCCGAACACTGAAGCTTTCTTT.

The CDR3 region has the DNA TGTGCCAGCAACCAGGGTGGTCGGACGAACACTGAAGCTTTCTTT. This codes for CASNQGGRTNTEAFF. The gene calls are TRBV18 and TRBJ1-1, with a weak D call TRBD1 (5 bases). Germline CDR1 reads KGHSH; CDR2 reads LQKENI. Trimming stripped 8 bases from V and 1 base from J, with 17 bases between. This CDR3 comprises 15 residues.

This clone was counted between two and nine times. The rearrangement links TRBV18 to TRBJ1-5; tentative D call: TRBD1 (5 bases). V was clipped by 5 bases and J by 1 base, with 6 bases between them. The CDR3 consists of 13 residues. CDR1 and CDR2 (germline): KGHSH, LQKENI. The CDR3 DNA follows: TGTGCCAGCTCAACAGGAAGCAATCAGCCCCAGCATTTT. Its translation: CASSTGSNQPQHF.